The 30 T cell receptor beta chains listed next were all sequenced from one sample in a study of radiotherapy plus CTLA-4 blockade in lung cancer. The assay was immunoSEQ multiplex PCR, and TCRdb's table has in-frame clones only and misses some. The sample includes over 100,000 clones, about four fifths of them seen just once. This material consisted of peripheral blood, taken from a patient treated with radiotherapy plus ipilimumab. These receptors were collected from a human donor with non-small cell lung cancer that progressed on radiotherapy plus ipilimumab. Some clones in this sample may be carry-over from other donors' samples.

The chain is built from TRBV7-2 and TRBJ2-5, with 7 bases matching TRBD2. The assigned J gene may be wrong: the sequence end matches TRBJ2-7 better. Germline loops: CDR1 SGHTA, CDR2 FQGNSA. The CDR3 has 16 residues. CDR3 residues: CASSLGISGSSYEQYF. DNA for the CDR3: TGTGCCAGCAGCTTAGGTATTAGCGGGTCCTCCTACGAGCAGTACTTC.

In this sample, this clone turned up a few times. The chain is built from TRBV15 and TRBJ2-7; 7 bases line up with TRBD1. Germline V gives CDR1 LNHNV, CDR2 YYDKDF (reference sequence). Trimming cost V 1 base and J 5 bases; bases outside gene matches: 8. The CDR3 has 15 residues. Written as DNA, the CDR3 is TGTGCCACCAGCAGAGGACAGGGTACGATTAACGAGCAGTACTTC. It yields the protein CATSRGQGTINEQYF.

V usage is TRBV5-1 and J usage is TRBJ2-1; D possibly corresponds to TRBD2 (5 bases). The CDR3 is 16 residues long. Trimming stripped 2 bases from V and 0 bases from J, with 12 bases between. Germline V gene lookup returns CDR1 SGHRS and CDR2 YFSETQ. The CDR3 loop reads CASSFITGISYNEQFF. The CDR3 bases are TGCGCCAGCAGCTTTATAACGGGGATCTCCTACAATGAGCAGTTCTTC.

This clone turned up a few times. The chain couples TRBV5-1 to TRBJ2-1; D gene ambiguous. The CDR3 length is 14 residues. CDR1 and CDR2 from the germline V gene are SGHRS and YFSETQ. Trimming removed 0 bases at V and 6 bases at J, with 10 bases between. The chain's CDR3 is CASSLDGVVNEQFF. The DNA for the CDR3 is TGCGCCAGCAGCTTGGATGGGGTCGTCAATGAGCAGTTCTTC.

This sequence joins TRBV7-6 and TRBJ1-2; TRBD1 might be the D (6 bases). Germline V gene data show CDR1 as SGHVS and CDR2 as FNYEAQ. The CDR3 has 17 amino acids. Trimming took 2 bases from V and 0 from J, leaving 16 bases between them. The CDR3 nucleotides are TGTGCCAGCAGCTTAAATTTAGGACAGTCGACTAACTATGGCTACACCTTC. Its protein product is CASSLNLGQSTNYGYTF. Looking up the rest from reference TRBV7-6 and TRBJ1-2 gives the full variable domain: GAGVSQSPRYKVTKRGQDVALRCDPISGHVSLYWYRQALGQGPEFLTYFNYEAQQDKSGLPNDRFSAERPEGSISTLTIQRTEQRDSAMYRCASSLNLGQSTNYGYTFGSGTRLTVV.

The chain carries TRBV6-5 and TRBJ1-2; D perhaps matches TRBD1 (6 bases). Trimming took 6 bases from V and 4 from J, leaving 15 bases between them. Germline V lookup: CDR1 MNHEY, CDR2 SVGAGI. The CDR3 sequence is 14 residues long. In nucleotides, the CDR3 is TGTGCCAGCAGCGCGGGGGCCTTCGGCTATGGCTACACCTTC. This encodes CASSAGAFGYGYTF.

The J gene is TRBJ1-6, the V gene TRBV5-1; D possibly corresponds to TRBD1 (6 bases). Per the germline V gene, CDR1 is SGHRS and CDR2 is YFSETQ. Trimming removed 4 bases at V and 5 bases at J, with 10 bases between. The CDR3 is 14 amino acids. The CDR3 loop reads CASSPRTDNSPLHF. DNA for the CDR3: TGCGCCAGCAGCCCCCGGACAGATAATTCACCCCTCCACTTT.

The chain carries TRBV6-1 and TRBJ2-7; 8 nucleotides line up with TRBD2. In germline, CDR1 is MNHNS, CDR2 SASEGT. CDR3 size: 17 residues. Trimming took 3 bases from V and 0 from J; bases not matched to a gene: 10. Written as DNA, the CDR3 is TGTGCCAGCAGTGAGGGGGTAGCGGGGAGGACCTCCTACGAGCAGTACTTC. Translating gives CASSEGVAGRTSYEQYF.

This clone was recorded only once. The V gene is TRBV7-9, the J gene TRBJ2-3; the D gene is possibly TRBD1 (6 bases). There are 16 residues in the CDR3. The ends were cut back, 8 bases at V and 6 bases at J, with 24 bases in the middle. Germline lookup yields CDR1 SEHNR and CDR2 FQNEAQ (reference sequence). The CDR3 DNA follows: TGTGCCAGCTTACGGACAGCCGACCTTGGCATGGATACGCAGTATTTT. Amino acid sequence: CASLRTADLGMDTQYF.

The sample holds a few counts of this clone. At one end, the junction sequence differs from germline, possibly due to a read error. At the DNA level, this CDR3 is encoded by other sequences in the same sample as well. The chain couples TRBV11-2 to TRBJ2-1, with a tentative D call TRBD1 (6 bases). This CDR3 is 15 amino acids long. Germline V gene sequence: CDR1 SGHAT, CDR2 FQNNGV. CDR3 region: CASSLGGLPYNEQFF. The CDR3 nucleotides are TGTGCCAGCAGTTTAGGGGGTCTTCCCTACAATGAGCAGTTCTTC. The whole variable domain, filled in from reference TRBV11-2 and TRBJ2-1, reads EAGVAQSPRYKIIEKRQSVAFWCNPISGHATLYWYQQILGQGPKLLIQFQNNGVVDDSQLPKDRFSAERLKGVDSTLKIQPAKLEDSAVYLCASSLGGLPYNEQFFGPGTRLTVL.

In nucleotides, the CDR3 is TGTGCCAGCAGTTCCGGGACAGGGGGTCTCCCCGGCAATCAGCCCCAGCATTTT. It is translated as CASSSGTGGLPGNQPQHF. The V and J genes are TRBV27 and TRBJ1-5, with TRBD1 matching 11 bases. The V gene end was trimmed by 4 bases and the J gene end by 2 bases; junction bases not matched to a gene: 10. CDR1 is MNHEY and CDR2 is SMNVEV in the germline V gene (reference sequence). CDR3 length: 18 residues.

This chain uses TRBV5-4 with TRBJ1-2; 7 bases align to TRBD1. The CDR3 runs 15 residues. With V trimmed by 0 bases and J by 3 bases, 5 bases remained unmatched. The V gene's germline CDR1 is SGHNT and CDR2 YYREEE (reference sequence). CDR3 nucleotides: TGTGCCAGCAGCTTGGTAACAGGGGCGGACTATGGCTACACCTTC. Amino acids: CASSLVTGADYGYTF.

The chain links TRBV9 to TRBJ1-3; D is ambiguous. V lost 0 bases and J lost 0, with 10 bases in between. Germline CDR1 reads SGDLS; CDR2 reads YYNGEE. The CDR3 extends over 16 amino acids. For the CDR3, the DNA is TGTGCCAGCAGCGTAGCTCCCAGGAACTCTGGAAACACCATATATTTT. Translating it yields CASSVAPRNSGNTIYF.

J is TRBJ1-1 and V is TRBV10-3; the match to TRBD1 covers 8 bases. The CDR3 is 15 residues long. The germline V gene has CDR1 ENHRY and CDR2 SYGVKD. Trimming took 4 bases from V and 1 from J; bases not matched to a gene: 5. The CDR3, as DNA: TGTGCCATCAGTGTCCAGGGGGCTACGAACACTGAAGCTTTCTTT. This translates into CAISVQGATNTEAFF.

This clone was seen many times. The J gene is TRBJ1-1, the V gene TRBV28; D is unclear. The CDR3 runs to 13 residues. The V end was cut by 2 bases, the J end by 6 bases, with 10 bases between. CDR1 MDHEN and CDR2 SYDVKM come from the germline V gene. The CDR3 DNA reads as TGTGCCAGCAGTTTACCGGGAGCCGCTGAAGCTTTCTTT. Its translation is CASSLPGAAEAFF.

The V gene is TRBV4-3, the J gene TRBJ1-2, with D unclear. The CDR3 contains 13 residues. Germline V CDR1 and CDR2: LGHNA, YSLEER. The V end was cut by 3 bases, the J end by 3 bases, with 8 bases between. CDR3 protein: CASSQLTDYGYTF. The CDR3 DNA reads as TGCGCCAGCAGCCAGTTGACGGACTATGGCTACACCTTC.

V is TRBV6-5 and J is TRBJ1-2; 8 nucleotides align to TRBD1. Germline CDR1 reads MNHEY; CDR2 reads SVGAGI. CDR3 length: 13 amino acids. Trimming removed 8 bases from V and 2 bases from J; junction bases left unmatched: 4. The CDR3, as DNA: TGTGCCAGCCAGACAGGGGAAAACTATGGCTACACCTTC. Translation: CASQTGENYGYTF.

This CDR3 is CASSPSGWTGGLTGELFF. The CDR3 DNA reads TGTGCCAGCAGCCCCTCGGGATGGACAGGGGGCCTTACCGGGGAGCTGTTTTTT. V is TRBV14 and J is TRBJ2-2; 11 nucleotides align to TRBD1. V lost 4 bases to trimming and J lost 5 bases; unmatched junction nucleotides: 12. Per the germline V gene, CDR1 is SGHDN and CDR2 is FVKESK. The CDR3 is 18 amino acids.

The chain couples TRBV15 to TRBJ1-5; TRBD1 is a possible D gene (6 bases). V dropped 4 bases and J dropped 8 bases, with 12 bases sitting between them. Germline V gene sequence: CDR1 LNHNV, CDR2 YYDKDF (reference sequence). CDR3 size: 13 residues. In nucleotides, the CDR3 is TGTGCCACCAGCACGAGAGGGGGGGAGCCCCAGCATTTT. Translating it yields CATSTRGGEPQHF.

The rearrangement links TRBV27 to TRBJ1-5; TRBD1 matches at 8 bases. CDR1 and CDR2 from the germline V gene are MNHEY and SMNVEV (reference sequence). The V gene end was trimmed by 5 bases and the J gene end by 2 bases; junction bases not matched to a gene: 14. The CDR3 covers 18 residues. CDR3 DNA sequence: TGTGCCAGCAGTCTCGACGATCGGACAGGGAATGGCAATCAGCCCCAGCATTTT. Its translation is CASSLDDRTGNGNQPQHF.

The gene calls are TRBV28 and TRBJ2-7, with TRBD1 matching over 7 bases. The CDR3 runs to 13 residues. Germline lookup yields CDR1 MDHEN and CDR2 SYDVKM. V trimming: 7 bases; J trimming: 4 bases; junction bases outside the gene matches: 7. CDR3 nucleotide sequence: TGTGCCAGCACCGACAGGGATCGGTACGAGCAGTACTTC. It codes for CASTDRDRYEQYF.

The rearrangement joins TRBV2 to TRBJ1-2; weak D call: TRBD1 (6 bases). The germline V and J ends were trimmed by 1 base and 6 bases, with 12 bases remaining between them. CDR3 length: 14 residues. The germline gives CDR1 SNHLY, CDR2 FYNNEI. CDR3 sequence reads: CASSEDGTGNGYTF. The CDR3 region has the DNA TGTGCCAGCAGTGAAGATGGTACAGGGAATGGCTACACCTTC.

Only a few counts were recorded for this clone. The identical CDR3 is also encoded by other nucleotide sequences in the sample. V and J are TRBV28 and TRBJ1-4; TRBD1 aligns across 8 bases. The germline V gene encodes CDR1 MDHEN and CDR2 SYDVKM. The V gene end was trimmed by 5 bases and the J gene end by 5 bases; junction bases not matched to a gene: 4. CDR3 length: 14 residues. Here the CDR3 DNA reads TGTGCCAGCAGTACGGGACAGGCGAATGAAAAACTGTTTTTT. Amino acid sequence: CASSTGQANEKLFF.

The chain recombines TRBV27 with TRBJ1-4, with 7 bases fitting TRBD1. This CDR3 comprises 14 residues. CDR1 is MNHEY, CDR2 SMNVEV, per germline (reference sequence). V shed 4 bases, J shed 6 bases, and the junction held 5 bases outside the gene matches. CDR3 sequence reads: CASSSLTGYEKLFF. The CDR3 nucleotides are TGTGCCAGCAGTTCCCTGACAGGGTATGAAAAACTGTTTTTT.

This chain uses TRBV19 with TRBJ1-5; D is unresolved. Between the trimmed V and J ends, which lost 8 bases and 2 bases, there was a span of 19 bases. Germline V gene sequence: CDR1 LNHDA, CDR2 SQIVND (reference sequence). CDR3 length: 16 amino acids. CDR3 amino acids: CASQAGGIWGNQPQHF. CDR3 DNA: TGTGCCAGTCAAGCGGGCGGGATTTGGGGCAATCAGCCCCAGCATTTT. The variable domain in full, completed from reference TRBV19 and TRBJ1-5, reads DGGITQSPKYLFRKEGQNVTLSCEQNLNHDAMYWYRQDPGQGLRLIYYSQIVNDFQKGDIAEGYSVSREKKESFPLTVTSAQKNPTAFYLCASQAGGIWGNQPQHFGDGTRLSIL.

The chain employs TRBV6-1 and TRBJ1-4; no definite D call. The ends were cut back, 4 bases at V and 0 bases at J, with 12 bases in the middle. The germline V gene encodes CDR1 MNHNS and CDR2 SASEGT. This CDR3 spans 16 amino acids. CDR3 nucleotide sequence: TGTGCCAGCAGTGGTGGCCTCTTCGCAACTAATGAAAAACTGTTTTTT. It translates to CASSGGLFATNEKLFF.

CDR3 nucleotide sequence: TGTGCAAGTCGCTGGTCCGGGACCTATGGCTACACCTTC. It translates to CASRWSGTYGYTF. The chain is built from TRBV12-2 and TRBJ1-2. TRBV12-2 is tagged as a pseudogene. The CDR3 runs to 13 residues.

The chain combines TRBV5-1 with TRBJ2-3; 7 positions match TRBD1. Trimming took 1 base from V and 5 from J; bases not matched to a gene: 4. CDR1 SGHRS and CDR2 YFSETQ come from the germline V gene. The CDR3 covers 14 residues. CDR3 in DNA: TGCGCCAGCAGCTTGCAACAGGGGCTAGATACGCAGTATTTT. It specifies CASSLQQGLDTQYF. The full variable domain, in which reference TRBV5-1 and TRBJ2-3 provide the parts outside the CDR3, is KAGVTQTPRYLIKTRGQQVTLSCSPISGHRSVSWYQQTPGQGLQFLFEYFSETQRNKGNFPGRFSGRQFSNSRSEMNVSTLELGDSALYLCASSLQQGLDTQYFGPGTRLTVL.

The J gene is TRBJ2-7, the V gene TRBV6-5; D unresolved. Per the germline V gene, CDR1 is MNHEY and CDR2 is SVGAGI. The germline V and J ends were trimmed by 6 bases and 2 bases, with 14 bases remaining between them. This CDR3 is 14 amino acids long. Written as DNA, the CDR3 is TGTGCCAGCAGAACCTCCGGGTTCCCCTACGAGCAGTACTTC. Protein: CASRTSGFPYEQYF.

The chain has TRBV9 and TRBJ2-3; perhaps D is TRBD1 or TRBD2 (6 bases each). The CDR3 contains 14 residues. The germline CDR1 and CDR2 sequences are SGDLS and YYNGEE. Deletions cut 4 bases from V and 0 bases from J, with 9 bases between. The CDR3: CASSPGASTDTQYF. The CDR3 DNA follows: TGTGCCAGCAGCCCGGGGGCTAGCACAGATACGCAGTATTTT.